The present T cell receptor beta chain was sequenced within a study of shared T cell receptors in the human thymus. The CDR3 length is 19 residues. V was pared by 0 bases and J by 0 bases, with 10 bases of the junction left unmatched. Germline V gene lookup returns CDR1 ENHRY and CDR2 SYGVKD. This table comes from immunoSEQ multiplex PCR, and its TCRdb copy is limited to in-frame clones, with some not included. The sample lists hundreds of thousands of clones; 70% to 90% were seen once. This same sample was also part of a study on human thymus T cells. That paper states: A high degree of thymic repertoire overlap among unrelated individuals was reported in related research.

The sample consisted of thymocytes. The chain links TRBV10-3 to TRBJ2-7; 11 bases fit TRBD2. The receptor was isolated from a boy in the first two years of life with a congenital heart defect. The CDR3 region is CAISESNVAGGPSSYEQYF. CDR3 sequence (DNA): TGTGCCATCAGTGAGTCGAACGTAGCGGGAGGGCCGAGCTCCTACGAGCAGTACTTC.